Following are 9 T cell receptor beta chains from one sample sequenced in a study of CD8 T cells in ankylosing spondylitis. In TCRdb, the 5' RACE reads were re-called with MiXCR into one record per CDR3 protein. The sample holds 100,000 to 150,000 distinct CDR3 sequences; approximately 10% are singletons and the top ten take about 3.3%. The sequencing input was blood, either unsorted or a sorted T cell fraction (not recorded which). These receptors originate from a male donor with ankylosing spondylitis or in good health (not recorded which).

This clonotype came up a few times. The chain carries TRBV28 and TRBJ2-7; TRBD2 matches 8 bases. The CDR3 sequence is 15 residues long. The V segment lost 5 bases and the J segment 1 base; nucleotides outside the gene matches: 7. Germline V gives CDR1 MDHEN, CDR2 SYDVKM. The CDR3, as DNA: TGTGCCAGCAGTCCGTTAGCGGGAAGATCCTACGAGCAGTACTTC. It yields the protein CASSPLAGRSYEQYF.

The chain has TRBV18 and TRBJ2-7, with 8 bases fitting TRBD1. The CDR3 sequence is 17 residues long. Germline V gene sequence: CDR1 KGHSH, CDR2 LQKENI. With 2 bases clipped from V and 3 bases from J, the junction kept 12 bases outside the gene matches. CDR3: CASSPISGGQGRYEQYF. The DNA for the CDR3 is TGTGCCAGCTCACCAATCTCAGGAGGACAGGGCCGCTACGAGCAGTACTTC.

Many counts were recorded for this clonotype. CDR3 in DNA: TGTGCCAGCAGTCCTGGGCTAGCGGACTACCAAGAGACCCAGTACTTC. It translates to CASSPGLADYQETQYF. The chain has TRBV12-3 or TRBV12-4 and TRBJ2-5, with 7 bases identical to TRBD2. Trimming took 5 bases from V and 0 from J; bases not matched to a gene: 9. The CDR3 consists of 16 residues.

In this sample, this clonotype turned up many times. The chain uses TRBV29-1 and TRBJ1-2; D not resolved. Per the germline V gene, CDR1 is SQVTM and CDR2 is ANQGSEA. This CDR3 comprises 14 residues. V dropped 7 bases and J dropped 3 bases, with 18 bases sitting between them. The CDR3 sequence: CSGVVADLHYGYTF. Written as DNA, the CDR3 is TGCAGCGGGGTGGTGGCAGACCTTCACTATGGCTACACCTTC.

Concerning this clonotype: A much larger clone lies one base from this, so it may be a read error. The chain uses TRBV29-1 and TRBJ1-1; D is perhaps TRBD1 (6 bases). Germline V gives CDR1 SQVTM, CDR2 ANQGSEA. This CDR3 comprises 14 residues. V lost 7 bases, J lost 5 bases, and 20 bases lay in between. The CDR3 region has the DNA TGCAGCGCCAACCGAACAGGGTTAGTGACTGAAGCTTTCTTT. Its translation: CSANRTGLVTEAFF.

This clonotype was recorded many times. The chain recombines TRBV9 with TRBJ2-7; no clear D. V gave up 0 bases and J gave up 0 bases, with 7 bases separating them. Per the germline V gene, CDR1 is SGDLS and CDR2 is YYNGEE. This CDR3 is built from 14 residues. CDR3 protein: CASSVVGSSYEQYF. In DNA, the CDR3 is TGTGCCAGCAGCGTAGTAGGTAGCTCCTACGAGCAGTACTTC.

Note on this clonotype: One base away lies a much larger clone, so this may be a sequencing read error. A read error is likely, as this CDR3 ends without the conserved phenylalanine or tryptophan. The chain employs TRBV28 and TRBJ2-5, with D uncertain. Germline V gene lookup returns CDR1 MDHEN and CDR2 SYDVKM. Between the trimmed V and J ends, which lost 2 bases and 4 bases, there was a span of 5 bases. The CDR3 loop spans 12 amino acids. The CDR3 here is CASSLVGETQYL. CDR3 DNA sequence: TGTGCCAGCAGTTTAGTAGGAGAGACCCAGTACCTC.

The chain's CDR3 is CASSSWTVSREQYF. CDR3 sequence (DNA): TGTGCCAGCAGCTCCTGGACTGTCTCTCGCGAGCAGTACTTC. This rearrangement joins TRBV11-2 to TRBJ2-7; perhaps TRBD2 as D (5 bases). Germline V lookup: CDR1 SGHAT, CDR2 FQNNGV. The CDR3 consists of 14 residues. V was shortened by 4 bases and J by 6 bases, with 16 bases between the two germline ends.

The gene calls are TRBV20-1 and TRBJ2-7; 7 bases are shared with TRBD2. After removal of 2 bases from V and 5 bases from J, the junction contained 12 bases not matched to a gene. Germline V CDR1 and CDR2: DFQATT, SNEGSKA (reference sequence). There are 15 residues in the CDR3. The CDR3 bases are TGCAGTGCTAGATTATTCTGGACTAGGATCAACGAGCAGTACTTC. It is translated as CSARLFWTRINEQYF.